This TCR beta chain was identified during a study of OX40 agonist ivuxolimab in advanced cancers. Study information: An anti-OX40 (CD134) antibody with agonistic activity, ivuxolimab, was administered to patients. Recorded diagnoses for dose-escalation patients were hepatocellular carcinoma, melanoma, renal cell or head and neck cancer. Findings and caveats of the study: Relative to CD4+, CD8+ T cells held more expanded clones on average.

Remarks on this clone: The antigen remains unidentified.

Repertoires were generated with immunoSEQ multiplex PCR, while TCRdb's copy carries only in-frame clones and drops some. The repertoire has just over 70,000 clones, 84% of them found once; the top ten carry less than 0.9%. Germline values: CDR1 SGHTA, CDR2 FQGNSA. CDR3 length: 15 amino acids. V shed 5 bases and J shed 6 bases, with 17 bases lying between them. The source is an adult with an advanced solid tumor such as melanoma, head and neck, liver or kidney cancer. The material sequenced was CD4+ or CD8+ T cells sorted from blood, taken in a trial of the OX40 agonist ivuxolimab. The rearrangement uses TRBV7-2 and TRBJ1-5; a weak D match, TRBD1 (5 bases). CDR3 coding DNA: TGTGCCAGCAGCCGATGGGCAGGGATCGGTCAGCCCCAGCATTTT. Its protein product is CASSRWAGIGQPQHF.